The subject of this entry is one TCR beta chain. Its binding antigen is unknown. No quality values exist for individual bases; no much larger clone is one base distant. Libraries were prepared through the immunoSEQ multiplex PCR assay. In its TCRdb copy, this immuneACCESS table keeps in-frame sequences only and misses some clones. Where compared with another copy, unresolved V genes explain less than half of these, and the others have no known cause. This sample has about 50,000 clones in its table, and roughly 89% of those were observed once. 10% to 15% of the sample is held by the ten biggest clonotypes. Donors were patients with melanoma. These data are taken from a study of CD4+ T cells in melanoma (dated by TCRdb to 2022 to 2024). Background for the entire study: Neoantigen-specific CD4+ T cells in human melanoma were investigated in the study.

The CDR3 covers 14 residues, taking in both the cysteine and the phenylalanine. The entry retains the CDR3 DNA only, 42 bases that are in frame from base 1. The V and J ends are trimmed by 7 bases and 7 bases, leaving 19 bases between them. CDR1 and CDR2, looked up from the germline V gene, are WSHSY and SAAADI. Points the paper makes about the study in general: The report described a correlation between neoantigen-specific CD4+ T cells and the function of CD8+ T cells, macrophages and B cells. Diverse differentiation states were reported to be shown by neoantigen-specific CD4+ T cells in melanoma.

Sample: peripheral blood. The receptor chain draws on TRBV10-2 and TRBJ1-2, with the D segment identity uncertain. The TCR was taken from a human donor with melanoma. For the CDR3, the sequence is CASKSGLEQVGYTF. The DNA is as follows: TGCGCCAGCAAAAGCGGACTCGAACAAGTTGGCTACACCTTC.